This TCR beta chain was captured by sequencing in a study of STAT5B mutations in CD4+ large granular lymphocyte leukemia. Germline lookup yields CDR1 SGHRS and CDR2 YFSETQ. J was trimmed by 1 base and V by 0 bases; bases with no gene match: 11. This CDR3 is 20 amino acids long. This was a survey-level run. Original handling: The detection floor for productive clonotype frequency was 2.59 x 10-5. Sequencing was performed with immunoSEQ multiplex PCR; in TCRdb, only in-frame clones are kept and a portion is missing. V and J calls and clone size are copied from that table; D and trimming were computed from the DNA. The data hold 40,000 to 45,000 clones, with 75% to 85% observed a single time. A remark on this clone: Antigen: not known.

Study-level points and caveats: TRBV06-family usage was enriched in top patient clones (8/27) versus controls (2/35).

The sequence was collected from a human donor in good health. The J gene is TRBJ1-6, the V gene TRBV5-1; TRBD1 matches at 9 bases. The sequencing sample was made of CD4+ T cells from blood buffy coats. CDR3 loop: CASSLAPQTGGASYNSPLHF. CDR3 nucleotide sequence: TGCGCCAGCAGCTTGGCTCCCCAAACAGGGGGCGCTTCCTATAATTCACCCCTCCACTTT. Based on the CDR3 plus reference TRBV5-1 and TRBJ1-6, the full variable domain is KAGVTQTPRYLIKTRGQQVTLSCSPISGHRSVSWYQQTPGQGLQFLFEYFSETQRNKGNFPGRFSGRQFSNSRSEMNVSTLELGDSALYLCASSLAPQTGGASYNSPLHFGNGTRLTVT.